One sample yielded the 22 T cell receptor beta chains listed below, sequenced in a study of blood T cell repertoires in COVID-19. This table comes from immunoSEQ multiplex PCR, and its TCRdb copy is limited to in-frame clones, with some not included. Of under 250,000 clones listed, about four fifths are singletons. The material sequenced was peripheral blood. The receptors were sampled from a man aged 30-40 years who had recovered from COVID-19.

V is TRBV5-6 and J is TRBJ2-6; D may be TRBD2 (5 bases). The CDR3 covers 16 residues. Germline loops: CDR1 SGHDT, CDR2 YYEEEE. The V end lost 3 bases, the J end lost 0 bases, and 10 bases lay between the germline ends. The CDR3 nucleotides read TGTGCCAGCAGCTCCGGACTTCACTCTGGGGCCAACGTCCTGACTTTC. This codes for CASSSGLHSGANVLTF.

Notes on this clone: Other nucleotide sequences from this sample produce the same CDR3. The chain links TRBV28 to TRBJ2-7; 9 bases agree with TRBD1. Per germline, CDR1 MDHEN and CDR2 SYDVKM. CDR3 length equals 13 residues. J gave up 4 bases and V 4 bases, and 2 bases lay outside the gene matches. The CDR3 loop reads CASSSGQGYEQYV. In nucleotides, the CDR3 is TGTGCCAGCAGTTCCGGACAGGGGTACGAGCAGTACGTC.

This clone was observed a few times. J is TRBJ2-1 and V is TRBV28; TRBD2 aligns across 11 bases. Per germline, CDR1 MDHEN and CDR2 SYDVKM. The J segment lost 2 bases and the V segment lost 6 bases, leaving 6 bases of the junction unmatched. The CDR3 has 16 residues. The CDR3 spells CASRTSGEPTYNEQFF. The CDR3 nucleotides read TGTGCCAGCAGGACTAGCGGGGAGCCGACCTACAATGAGCAGTTCTTC.

The V call is TRBV12-3 or TRBV12-4, the J call TRBJ1-1; D might be TRBD1 (5 bases). With 4 bases removed from V and 9 bases from J, the gap between germline ends came to 9 bases. The CDR3 is 11 amino acids. The CDR3 sequence: CASSWGEKAFF. Written as DNA, the CDR3 is TGTGCCAGCAGTTGGGGGGAAAAAGCTTTCTTT.

This clone was picked up a small number of times. V gene TRBV5-1 combines with J gene TRBJ2-7, with a weak D call TRBD2 (6 bases). The V and J ends lost 0 bases and 4 bases respectively, with 14 bases between them. Germline V gene data show CDR1 as SGHRS and CDR2 as YFSETQ. The CDR3 is 15 residues long. This chain's CDR3 is CASSLAGGLAYEQYF. DNA of the CDR3: TGCGCCAGCAGCTTGGCTGGAGGGCTTGCTTACGAGCAGTACTTC.

This clone was counted between two and nine times. The chain recombines TRBV28 with TRBJ1-2; D not resolved. There are 11 residues in the CDR3. V shed 4 bases and J shed 7 bases, with 7 bases lying between them. Germline V lookup: CDR1 MDHEN, CDR2 SYDVKM. In DNA, the CDR3 is TGTGCCAGCAGTTCGAGAGGTGGCTACACCTTC. This translates into CASSSRGGYTF.

The chain couples TRBV29-1 to TRBJ1-2; possibly TRBD1 for D (5 bases). CDR3 length: 14 residues. The germline V and J ends were trimmed by 7 bases and 5 bases, with 20 bases remaining between them. Germline V gene lookup returns CDR1 SQVTM and CDR2 ANQGSEA. The CDR3 reads CSAPGGRGEYGYTF. In DNA form, the CDR3 reads TGCAGCGCTCCGGGGGGAAGGGGTGAATATGGCTACACCTTC.

V gene TRBV7-9 combines with J gene TRBJ2-5, with 12 bases fitting TRBD2. The CDR3 covers 15 residues. The trim removed 3 bases at V and 5 bases at J, leaving 4 bases unmatched. Germline V CDR1 and CDR2: SEHNR, FQNEAQ (reference sequence). The CDR3 reads CASSLPTSGGETQYF. CDR3 nucleotides: TGTGCCAGCAGCTTGCCGACTAGCGGGGGTGAGACCCAGTACTTC.

This chain connects TRBV6-4 to TRBJ2-3; tentatively, D is TRBD1 (6 bases). CDR3 size: 17 residues. V was pared by 9 bases and J by 2 bases, with 24 bases between. The germline V gene encodes CDR1 MRHNA and CDR2 SNTAGT. This CDR3 is CARGTTTMSRHTDTQYF. CDR3 nucleotides: TGTGCCAGGGGGACAACAACAATGTCCCGGCACACAGATACGCAGTATTTT.

The V call is TRBV18, the J call TRBJ1-1, with 12 bases fitting TRBD1. Unmatched junction bases numbered 2, after V lost 3 bases and J lost 0 bases. The CDR3 is 16 residues long. The germline V gene encodes CDR1 KGHSH and CDR2 LQKENI. CDR3 amino acids: CASSPGDRGLNTEAFF. DNA for the CDR3: TGTGCCAGCTCACCGGGGGACAGGGGGCTGAACACTGAAGCTTTCTTT. Based on the CDR3 plus reference TRBV18 and TRBJ1-1, the full variable domain is NAGVMQNPRHLVRRRGQEARLRCSPMKGHSHVYWYRQLPEEGLKFMVYLQKENIIDESGMPKERFSAEFPKEGPSILRIQQVVRGDSAAYFCASSPGDRGLNTEAFFGQGTRLTVV.

The rearrangement uses TRBV5-8 and TRBJ2-5, with 10 bases lining up with TRBD1. CDR3 size: 17 residues. The J segment lost 4 bases and the V segment lost 1 base, leaving 10 bases of the junction unmatched. Germline values: CDR1 SGHTS, CDR2 YDEGEE. Here the CDR3 reads CASSLSFGTGVRETQYF. The CDR3 coding sequence is TGTGCCAGCAGCTTGTCATTCGGGACAGGGGTACGAGAGACCCAGTACTTC. Combining the CDR3 with reference TRBV5-8 and TRBJ2-5 gives the whole variable domain EAGVTQSPTHLIKTRGQQATLRCSPISGHTSVYWYQQALGLGLQFLLWYDEGEERNRGNFPPRFSGRQFPNYSSELNVNALELEDSALYLCASSLSFGTGVRETQYFGPGTRLLVL.

The rearrangement joins TRBV7-5 to TRBJ2-6; the table names TRBD1, a call not compared with the DNA. TRBV7-5 is given as a pseudogene. CDR3 length equals 20 residues. CDR3 residues: CVRSLTRYRGGVSGANVLTF. CDR3 bases: TGTGTCAGAAGCTTAACCCGCTATAGGGGTGGGGTCTCTGGGGCCAACGTCCTGACTTTC.

This clone was counted a single time. The chain couples TRBV6-5 to TRBJ1-2; 7 nucleotides agree with TRBD1. There are 11 residues in the CDR3. In germline, CDR1 is MNHEY, CDR2 SVGAGI. The V and J ends lost 8 bases and 5 bases, in that order; junction bases with no gene match: 2. The CDR3 nucleotides read TGTGCCAGCCAGGGGGTTTATGGCTACACCTTC. Its translation is CASQGVYGYTF.

This sequence joins TRBV6-5 and TRBJ2-7, with 7 bases lining up with TRBD1. V shed 0 bases and J 0 bases; nucleotides not matched to a gene: 5. The CDR3 spans 16 residues. Germline lookup yields CDR1 MNHEY and CDR2 SVGAGI. CDR3 nucleotides: TGTGCCAGCAGTTACTCAGGGGGCGTGAGCTCCTACGAGCAGTACTTC. Protein: CASSYSGGVSSYEQYF.

J is TRBJ2-2 and V is TRBV6-4, with no clear D. Trimming cost V 3 bases and J 4 bases, with 12 bases left between them. This CDR3 has 15 residues. CDR1 and CDR2 from the germline V gene are MRHNA and SNTAGT. The CDR3 region has the DNA TGTGCCAGCAGTGAAGAGCTGAGTGGCACCGGGGAGCTGTTTTTT. Its protein product is CASSEELSGTGELFF.

A few counts support this clone. V gene TRBV2 combines with J gene TRBJ1-5, with a weak D call TRBD1 (6 bases). The V gene's germline CDR1 is SNHLY and CDR2 FYNNEI. The germline V and J ends were trimmed by 6 bases and 4 bases, with 16 bases remaining between them. CDR3 length equals 15 residues. CDR3 sequence (DNA): TGTGCCAGCAGCGCAGGGGATTGGCAGAATCAGCCCCAGCATTTT. The encoded protein is CASSAGDWQNQPQHF.

The chain links TRBV6-6 to TRBJ1-2; TRBD1 is a possible D gene (5 bases). Germline CDR1 and CDR2: MNHNY and SVGAGI (reference sequence). This CDR3 spans 13 amino acids. The ends were cut back, 2 bases at V and 6 bases at J, with 10 bases in the middle. The CDR3 coding sequence is TGTGCCAGCAGTTACCCCCAGGGTAATGGCTACACCTTC. It is translated as CASSYPQGNGYTF.

This chain joins TRBV11-2 and TRBJ2-7, with 11 nucleotides matching TRBD2. Trimming at V came to 5 bases and at J to 4 bases, leaving 4 bases not matched to a gene. CDR3 length equals 14 residues. In germline, CDR1 is SGHAT, CDR2 FQNNGV. The CDR3 reads CASSQTSGVYEQYF. CDR3 nucleotide sequence: TGTGCCAGCAGCCAGACTAGCGGGGTATACGAGCAGTACTTC. Filled out from reference TRBV11-2 and TRBJ2-7, the complete variable domain reads EAGVAQSPRYKIIEKRQSVAFWCNPISGHATLYWYQQILGQGPKLLIQFQNNGVVDDSQLPKDRFSAERLKGVDSTLKIQPAKLEDSAVYLCASSQTSGVYEQYFGPGTRLTVT.

In its sample, this clone was seen a few times. The chain recombines TRBV7-9 with TRBJ1-2; the D gene is possibly TRBD1 (5 bases). The germline V gene encodes CDR1 SEHNR and CDR2 FQNEAQ (reference sequence). The CDR3 contains 13 residues. Trimming pared 4 bases from V and 3 bases from J, leaving 9 bases between. In DNA form, the CDR3 reads TGTGCCAGCAGCTCAACAGGATACTATGGCTACACCTTC. Residues: CASSSTGYYGYTF.

The genes are TRBV10-3 and TRBJ1-3, with D possibly TRBD1 on 5 matching bases. Looked up from germline, CDR1 is ENHRY and CDR2 is SYGVKD. Trimming took 2 bases from V and 4 from J, leaving 9 bases between them. There are 14 residues in the CDR3. CDR3 residues: CAISEGARGNTIYF. CDR3 sequence (DNA): TGTGCCATCAGTGAGGGGGCGCGGGGAAACACCATATATTTT.

The CDR3 protein is CASSFAAGRGYTF. For the CDR3, the DNA is TGCGCCAGCAGCTTCGCCGCAGGGAGGGGCTACACCTTC. This chain joins TRBV5-1 and TRBJ1-2; a possible D gene is TRBD1 (5 bases). The CDR3 is 13 amino acids. The germline V gene encodes CDR1 SGHRS and CDR2 YFSETQ. V lost 2 bases and J 8 bases, leaving 13 bases between the germline ends.

The chain uses TRBV6-5 and TRBJ2-7; 10 nucleotides align to TRBD1. Trimming removed 5 bases from V and 5 bases from J; junction bases left unmatched: 6. The CDR3 is made up of 14 amino acids. The V gene's germline CDR1 is MNHEY and CDR2 SVGAGI. The CDR3 nucleotides are TGTGCCAGCAGTCTTCGGGACAGGGGCGACGAGCAGTACTTC. This encodes CASSLRDRGDEQYF.